These T cell receptor beta chains were read from a single sample in a study of blood T cell repertoires in COVID-19. Assay: immunoSEQ multiplex PCR; the TCRdb copy retains only in-frame clones and omits some. The sample lists approximately 110,000 clones, around 85% seen once, with around 3.2% in the top ten. The sequenced material came from peripheral blood. All receptors derive from a woman older than 75 with COVID-19, enrolled during active disease. Both conserved end residues are part of each CDR3. A D gene is named only where the DNA matches it firmly. Size is omitted from some rows. Given values are once, few, many or a class for expanded clones.

v_gene	len	abundance	d_gene	j_gene	CDR3nt	CDR3aa
TRBV10-3	16	NA	TRBD2	TRBJ2-1	TGTGCCATCAGTGAGTTGGCTAGCGGGAGTGCCGGTGAGCAGTTCTTC	CAISELASGSAGEQFF
TRBV4-2	13	few	NA	TRBJ1-4	TGTGCCAGCAGCCAAGAAGGAGACGAAAAACTGTTTTTT	CASSQEGDEKLFF
TRBV12-5	19	NA	NA	TRBJ2-1	TGTGCTAGTGGTTGGGGTAGGACACTCCCAAACAGCTCCTACAATGAGCAGTTCTTC	CASGWGRTLPNSSYNEQFF
TRBV5-4	19	once	TRBD2	TRBJ2-2	TGTGCCAGCAGCTTGGCCCCACGGACTAGCGGGAGTACTACCGGGGAGCTGTTTTTT	CASSLAPRTSGSTTGELFF
TRBV5-1	15	NA	NA	TRBJ2-1	TGCGCCAGCAGCTTGGAAGACTCCGCCTACAATGAGCAGTTCTTC	CASSLEDSAYNEQFF
TRBV4-3	15	NA	NA	TRBJ1-2	TGCGCCAGCAGCCATGACAAAGGACAGACAAGTGGCTACACCTTC	CASSHDKGQTSGYTF
TRBV9	15	NA	NA	TRBJ2-3	TGTGCCAGCCGCGCACGGGATCCTAGCACAGATACGCAGTATTTT	CASRARDPSTDTQYF
TRBV18	14	NA	NA	TRBJ1-5	TGTGCCAGCAGGGAGGGAGGGATCAATCAGCCCCAGCATTTT	CASREGGINQPQHF
TRBV19	17	NA	TRBD2	TRBJ2-2	TGTGCCAGTAGTATTGGAAATCGGCGGGAGGGCGCCGGGGAGCTGTTTTTT	CASSIGNRREGAGELFF
TRBV5-1	14	NA	NA	TRBJ2-7	TGCGCCAGCAGCTTGGGGGGAGGAAGGTACGAGCAGTACTTC	CASSLGGGRYEQYF
TRBV7-2	16	NA	TRBD2	TRBJ2-3	TGTGCCAGCAGCATCCGCGGGGGTGGGACGCCGGGGGCGCAGTATTTT	CASSIRGGGTPGAQYF
TRBV5-8	11	NA	NA	TRBJ1-1	TGTGCCAGCAGCCCCAGGGCTCTGGCTTTCTTT	CASSPRALAFF
TRBV28	18	few	NA	TRBJ2-3	TGTGCCAGCAGTGACATCCACTCGGGACTTTCAAGCACAGATACGCAGTATTTT	CASSDIHSGLSSTDTQYF
TRBV2	13	NA	NA	TRBJ1-1	TGTGCCAGCAGAGTGACAGGTCCCACTGAAGCTTTCTTT	CASRVTGPTEAFF
TRBV28	14	NA	NA	TRBJ2-7	TGTGCCAGCAGTTTGGCCTTCAGATCCTACGAGCAGTACTTC	CASSLAFRSYEQYF
TRBV2	13	NA	NA	TRBJ2-1	TGTGCCAGCAGTGAAACACATTACAATGAGCAGTTCTTC	CASSETHYNEQFF
TRBV3-1/TRBV3-2	14	NA	NA	TRBJ1-2	TGTGCCAGCAGCCAACAGGGGAGCGGCTATGGCTACACCTTC	CASSQQGSGYGYTF
TRBV6-2/TRBV6-3	16	NA	TRBD1	TRBJ1-1	TGTGCCAGCAGTTCACGAACAGGGGGCTTGAACACTGAAGCTTTCTTT	CASSSRTGGLNTEAFF
TRBV12-5	15	once	TRBD2	TRBJ2-1	TGTGCTAGTGGTTTATCTAGCGGGAGCAACAATGAGCAGTTCTTC	CASGLSSGSNNEQFF
TRBV19	16	NA	TRBD1	TRBJ2-7	TGTGCCAGTAGTATAGGTCGGGGACAGGCATCCTACGAGCAGTACTTC	CASSIGRGQASYEQYF
TRBV7-9	14	NA	TRBD1	TRBJ2-5	TGTGCCAGCAGCTCAGGGGGAACAAAAGAGACCCAGTACTTC	CASSSGGTKETQYF
TRBV7-9	15	NA	TRBD2	TRBJ2-5	TGTGCCAGCAGCCAGGGACTAGCGGGAGCGGAGACCCAGTACTTC	CASSQGLAGAETQYF
TRBV4-2	13	NA	TRBD1	TRBJ2-7	TGTGCCAGCAGCCGGGACAGCTCCTACGAGCAGTACTTC	CASSRDSSYEQYF
TRBV10-3	14	NA	NA	TRBJ1-1	TGTGCCATCACCGCCTCGGGACAGAACACTGAAGCTTTCTTT	CAITASGQNTEAFF
TRBV7-9	13	few	NA	TRBJ1-1	TGTGCCAGCAGCTTAGTATTGAGCACTGAAGCTTTCTTT	CASSLVLSTEAFF
TRBV29-1	17	NA	TRBD2	TRBJ2-7	TGCAGCGTTGAATCTCTAACTAGCGGGGACGACAAATACGAGCAGTACTTC	CSVESLTSGDDKYEQYF
TRBV9	15	NA	NA	TRBJ2-1	TGTGCCAGCAGCCTCCTGGAGGGACCGCAATATGAGCAGTTCTTC	CASSLLEGPQYEQFF
TRBV6-5	15	NA	NA	TRBJ1-6	TGTGCCAGCTGGGGTCTCGGGACTTCAAATTCACCCCTCCACTTT	CASWGLGTSNSPLHF
TRBV3-1/TRBV3-2	14	NA	NA	TRBJ1-1	TGTGCCAGCAGCCAAGGCACGGGGGGTACTGAAGCTTTCTTT	CASSQGTGGTEAFF
TRBV4-1	16	NA	TRBD2	TRBJ2-5	TGCGCCAGCAGCCAAGATAGCGGGAGGGGGGGAGAGACCCAGTACTTC	CASSQDSGRGGETQYF
TRBV19	15	NA	NA	TRBJ1-4	TGTGCCAGTAGCAGCCAGGGCATCCGGTATGAAAAACTGTTTTTT	CASSSQGIRYEKLFF
TRBV15	14	NA	NA	TRBJ2-1	TGTGCCACCAGCAGAGATCTAGGGGATAGTGAGCAGTTCTTC	CATSRDLGDSEQFF
TRBV10-3	15	NA	TRBD2	TRBJ2-5	TGTGCCATCAGTGAGTCCCCTAGCGGGACAGAGACCCAGTACTTC	CAISESPSGTETQYF
TRBV5-1	14	NA	NA	TRBJ1-5	TGCGCCAGCAGCTTGTCGGGGTTAGAAGGGCCCCAGCATTTT	CASSLSGLEGPQHF
TRBV9	18	NA	NA	TRBJ1-3	TGTGCCAGCAGCCCCCACGGGGGGTGGTCCCTCTCTGGAAACACCATATATTTT	CASSPHGGWSLSGNTIYF
TRBV20-1	11	NA	NA	TRBJ1-1	TGCAGGGGGGGTTTTGACACTGAAGCTTTCTTT	CRGGFDTEAFF
TRBV15	12	NA	NA	TRBJ2-1	TGTGCCACCAGCAGGCTTACGGGAGAGCAGTTCTTC	CATSRLTGEQFF